The 9 T cell receptor beta chains below all came from one sample that was sequenced in a study of OX40 agonist ivuxolimab in advanced cancers. The library was built by means of the immunoSEQ multiplex PCR assay. TCRdb took over this immuneACCESS table, retaining in-frame rearrangements with V and J assigned. Such tables are incomplete; in checked studies, under half of the missing clones stem from an unresolved V gene, and the remainder is unexplained. Counted in this sample were approximately 28,000 clones; 80% to 85% of them appeared once. The top ten clones comprise roughly a sixth of the sample. Here the sequenced sample was CD4+ or CD8+ T cells sorted from blood, taken in a trial of the OX40 agonist ivuxolimab. These receptors were collected from an adult with an advanced solid tumor such as melanoma, head and neck, liver or kidney cancer.

The chain recombines TRBV4-1 with TRBJ2-2; the D gene could be TRBD1 or TRBD2 (5 bases each). CDR3 size: 14 residues. Trimming cost V 3 bases and J 4 bases, with 9 bases left between them. Germline CDR1 is MGHRA and CDR2 is YSYEKL. The DNA of the CDR3 is TGCGCCAGCAGCCAGGGACGAGTCACCGGGGAGCTGTTTTTT. The encoded protein is CASSQGRVTGELFF.

This sequence joins TRBV6-5 and TRBJ1-3, with no clear D. Between the trimmed V and J ends, which lost 4 bases and 0 bases, there was a span of 10 bases. Germline V gene lookup returns CDR1 MNHEY and CDR2 SVGAGI. The CDR3 is made up of 15 amino acids. Here the CDR3 reads CASSSGLFSGNTIYF. The DNA for the CDR3 is TGTGCCAGCAGTTCGGGCCTCTTCTCTGGAAACACCATATATTTT.

The chain has TRBV25-1 and TRBJ1-2, with TRBD1 matching 8 bases. CDR3 size: 15 residues. Per germline, CDR1 MGHDK and CDR2 SYGVNS. J gave up 3 bases and V 2 bases, and 5 bases lay outside the gene matches. The CDR3, as DNA: TGTGCCAGCAGTGAAAAGACAGGGGTCTACTATGGCTACACCTTC. Protein: CASSEKTGVYYGYTF.

This chain uses TRBV6-5 with TRBJ2-1; D is possibly TRBD2 (5 bases). This CDR3 region has 11 residues. From germline, CDR1 is MNHEY and CDR2 SVGAGI. V was pared by 7 bases and J by 7 bases, with 8 bases between. CDR3 loop: CASISGNEQFF. The CDR3 coding sequence is TGTGCCAGCATATCGGGGAATGAGCAGTTCTTC.

Concerning this clone: Other DNA variants within this sample encode the same CDR3. The rearrangement links TRBV15 to TRBJ1-2; D call uncertain. CDR1 is LNHNV, CDR2 YYDKDF, per germline (reference sequence). V lost 0 bases and J 3 bases, leaving 8 bases between the germline ends. This CDR3 region has 14 residues. The DNA for the CDR3 is TGTGCCACCAGCAGAGATCGGGCTTACTATGGCTACACCTTC. It translates to CATSRDRAYYGYTF.

This clone has only a few counts. The V and J genes are TRBV7-9 and TRBJ2-1; no clear D. This CDR3 has 13 amino acids. Germline loops: CDR1 SEHNR, CDR2 FQNEAQ (reference sequence). The V end was cut by 1 base, the J end by 7 bases, with 8 bases between. The CDR3 here is CASSLVVLNEQFF. DNA of the CDR3: TGTGCCAGCAGCTTAGTAGTTTTGAATGAGCAGTTCTTC. The whole variable domain, remainder taken from reference TRBV7-9 and TRBJ2-1, is DTGVSQNPRHKITKRGQNVTFRCDPISEHNRLYWYRQTLGQGPEFLTYFQNEAQLEKSRLLSDRFSAERPKGSFSTLEIQRTEQGDSAMYLCASSLVVLNEQFFGPGTRLTVL.

The genes are TRBV7-8 and TRBJ2-1, with D possibly being TRBD2 (5 bases). The V end lost 0 bases, the J end lost 2 bases, and 14 bases lay between the germline ends. The CDR3 consists of 17 residues. From germline, CDR1 is SGHVS and CDR2 FQNEAQ. CDR3 in amino acids: CASSLAPDFQTYNEQFF. CDR3 sequence (DNA): TGTGCCAGCAGCTTAGCGCCGGACTTTCAAACCTACAATGAGCAGTTCTTC. Supplemented by reference TRBV7-8 and TRBJ2-1, the full variable domain reads GAGVSQSPRYKVAKRGQDVALRCDPISGHVSLFWYQQALGQGPEFLTYFQNEAQLDKSGLPSDRFFAERPEGSVSTLKIQRTQQEDSAVYLCASSLAPDFQTYNEQFFGPGTRLTVL.

The chain joins TRBV5-8 to TRBJ2-3; either TRBD1 or TRBD2 may fit D (7 bases each). The germline gives CDR1 SGHTS, CDR2 YDEGEE. This CDR3 is 19 amino acids long. The V and J ends lost 4 bases and 0 bases respectively, with 24 bases between them. Here the CDR3 DNA reads TGTGCCAGCAGCCGGAGTAAGGGGGCGGCTAGCGGTAGCACAGATACGCAGTATTTT. Translation: CASSRSKGAASGSTDTQYF.

Relative to its sample, this clone is medium-sized. This CDR3 reads CASSNRAANEKLFF. CDR3 DNA: TGTGCCAGCAGTAACCGGGCCGCAAATGAAAAACTGTTTTTT. J is TRBJ1-4 and V is TRBV25-1; D gene unclear. Trimming cost V 5 bases and J 5 bases, with 12 bases left between them. The CDR3 is made up of 14 amino acids. CDR1 is MGHDK, CDR2 SYGVNS, per germline.